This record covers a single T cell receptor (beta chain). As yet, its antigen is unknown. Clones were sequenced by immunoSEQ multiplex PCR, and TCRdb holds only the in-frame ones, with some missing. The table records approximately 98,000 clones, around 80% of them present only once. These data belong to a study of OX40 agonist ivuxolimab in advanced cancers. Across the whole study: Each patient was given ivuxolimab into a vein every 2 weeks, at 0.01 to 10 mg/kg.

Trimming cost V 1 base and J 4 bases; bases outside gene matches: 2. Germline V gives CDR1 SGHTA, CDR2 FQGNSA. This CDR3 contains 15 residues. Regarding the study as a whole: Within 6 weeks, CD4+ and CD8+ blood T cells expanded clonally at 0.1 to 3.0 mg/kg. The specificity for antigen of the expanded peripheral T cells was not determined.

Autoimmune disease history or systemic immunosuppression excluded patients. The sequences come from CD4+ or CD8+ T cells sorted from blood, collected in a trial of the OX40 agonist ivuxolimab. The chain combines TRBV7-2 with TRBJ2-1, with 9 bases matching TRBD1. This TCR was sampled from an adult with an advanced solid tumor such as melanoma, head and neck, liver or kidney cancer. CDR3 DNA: TGTGCCAGCAGCTTAGTGACAGGGGGGTACAATGAGCAGTTCTTC. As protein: CASSLVTGGYNEQFF.